This TCR beta chain stems from a study of tumor-infiltrating T cells and Merkel cell polyomavirus. Overall study context: The T cells studied were KLL-specific CD8+ cells against Merkel polyomavirus.

This CDR3 contains 13 residues. In germline, CDR1 is LNHDA, CDR2 SQIVND (reference sequence). V dropped 3 bases and J dropped 2 bases, with 8 bases sitting between them. Repertoires were generated with immunoSEQ multiplex PCR, while TCRdb's copy carries only in-frame clones and drops some. The sample has 26,000 or so clones, about 85% seen once; the top ten hold around 2.8%. Immunohistochemistry showed robust Merkel cell polyomavirus Large T antigen staining in every patient's tumor. This chain uses TRBV19 with TRBJ2-7, with a tentative D call TRBD2 (5 bases). The receptor's source is a middle-aged man with Merkel cell carcinoma. The sequenced sample consisted of lymph node tissue. CDR3 coding DNA: TGTGCCAGTAGTATGTTCGGGACCTACGAGCAGTACTTC. Its protein is CASSMFGTYEQYF.